The 29 T cell receptor beta chains reported below all come from one sample, sequenced in a study of regulatory T cells in long-lasting Graves disease. Specified time point: newly diagnosed GD, antithyroid drugs for less than 3 months. PBMC RNA served as the TCR library source. Arm-PCR of CDR3 regions and iRepertoire HTBI primers were the basis on which TCR beta libraries were built. Via MiXCR, TCRdb re-called the multiplex PCR reads, giving one row per CDR3 protein. The table records roughly 380,000 distinct CDR3 sequences, around 15% of them present only once. The source was peripheral blood mononuclear cells (PBMCs), collected at new diagnosis, from a patient treated with antithyroid drugs. These receptors were obtained from a female donor with Graves disease.

The sample holds many counts of this clonotype. The chain employs TRBV6-5 and TRBJ2-2; D unclear. The germline gives CDR1 MNHEY, CDR2 SVGAGI. Deletions cut 2 bases from V and 5 bases from J, with 6 bases between. The CDR3 loop spans 13 amino acids. DNA of the CDR3: TGTGCCAGCAGTTACATAGCAACCGGGGAGCTGTTTTTT. It specifies CASSYIATGELFF.

This clonotype was counted ten times or more. The chain recombines TRBV12-3 or TRBV12-4 with TRBJ2-5; D gene uncertain. The CDR3 totals 12 residues. V lost 6 bases and J 5 bases, leaving 10 bases between the germline ends. The CDR3 DNA reads as TGTGCCAGCAGATTTTCCAGCGAGACCCAGTACTTC. Its protein is CASRFSSETQYF.

V usage is TRBV3-1 and J usage is TRBJ1-4; D is perhaps TRBD1 (5 bases). CDR3 length: 14 residues. The germline gives CDR1 LGHDT, CDR2 YNNKEL (reference sequence). V lost 5 bases and J 4 bases, leaving 11 bases between the germline ends. The CDR3: CASSTTELNEKLFF. For the CDR3, the DNA is TGTGCCAGCAGCACGACAGAACTTAATGAAAAACTGTTTTTT.

This clonotype was observed at least ten times. CDR3 amino acids: CASSMHTGEGYTF. The CDR3 DNA reads as TGTGCCAGCAGCATGCATACAGGGGAAGGCTACACCTTC. The rearrangement joins TRBV11-3 to TRBJ1-2; 7 nucleotides line up with TRBD1. The V gene end was trimmed by 5 bases and the J gene end by 8 bases; junction bases not matched to a gene: 8. This CDR3 has 13 residues. Per germline, CDR1 SGHNT and CDR2 YENEEA.

The V and J genes are TRBV27 and TRBJ2-7, with a possible D match to TRBD1 (5 bases). The germline V and J ends were trimmed by 3 bases and 2 bases, with 11 bases remaining between them. Per germline, CDR1 MNHEY and CDR2 SMNVEV (reference sequence). The CDR3 has 14 amino acids. The CDR3 bases are TGTGCCAGCAGTTTCCGCAGGGTCCCCTACGAGCAGTACTTC. Translating it yields CASSFRRVPYEQYF.

This clonotype is a singleton in its sample. The chain has TRBV18 and TRBJ1-2, with D possibly TRBD1 on 6 matching bases. Germline V gives CDR1 KGHSH, CDR2 LQKENI. V lost 2 bases and J 6 bases, leaving 7 bases between the germline ends. CDR3 length equals 12 residues. CDR3 loop: CASSPGGDGYTF. CDR3 DNA: TGTGCCAGCTCACCAGGGGGCGATGGCTACACCTTC.

In this sample, this clonotype turned up many times. V gene TRBV12-3 or TRBV12-4 combines with J gene TRBJ2-3, with 7 nucleotides matching TRBD2. The V gene end was trimmed by 3 bases and the J gene end by 2 bases; junction bases not matched to a gene: 5. The CDR3 sequence is 15 residues long. This CDR3 is CASSFPTSDTDTQYF. CDR3 nucleotides: TGTGCCAGCAGTTTCCCTACTAGCGACACAGATACGCAGTATTTT.

This rearrangement joins TRBV12-5 to TRBJ1-2, with a tentative D call TRBD1 (5 bases). Trimming pared 5 bases from V and 4 bases from J, leaving 11 bases between. Germline V gene lookup returns CDR1 LGHNT and CDR2 FRNRAP. This CDR3 contains 13 residues. For the CDR3, the DNA is TGTGCTAGTGGTGCCTCCGGGACCTATGGCTACACCTTC. Amino acids: CASGASGTYGYTF.

In its sample, this clonotype was seen a few times. V and J are TRBV12-5 and TRBJ2-7, with no clear D. Looked up from germline, CDR1 is LGHNT and CDR2 is FRNRAP. Trimming cost V 5 bases and J 2 bases, with 10 bases left between them. The CDR3 consists of 13 residues. CDR3 in DNA: TGTGCTAGTGGTGCAAACCTCCCCTACGAGCAGTACTTC. Translation gives CASGANLPYEQYF.

This clonotype appeared many times. The chain couples TRBV20-1 to TRBJ2-3; a possible D gene is TRBD2 (5 bases). CDR3 size: 14 residues. Per the germline V gene, CDR1 is DFQATT and CDR2 is SNEGSKA (reference sequence). Trimming took 2 bases from V and 2 from J, leaving 11 bases between them. CDR3 region: CSARLLENTDTQYF. As DNA, the CDR3 is TGCAGTGCTAGATTACTAGAGAACACAGATACGCAGTATTTT.

In its sample, this clonotype was seen many times. The CDR3 reads CASSLGRGNYGYTF. In DNA form, the CDR3 reads TGTGCCAGCAGTCTAGGCCGCGGGAACTATGGCTACACCTTC. The chain is built from TRBV12-3 or TRBV12-4 and TRBJ1-2; D is unresolved. The CDR3 extends over 14 amino acids. With 5 bases removed from V and 2 bases from J, the gap between germline ends came to 12 bases.

This clonotype was seen ten or more times. The chain combines TRBV5-6 with TRBJ1-1; possibly TRBD1 for D (5 bases). The CDR3 sequence is 14 residues long. The germline V gene has CDR1 SGHDT and CDR2 YYEEEE. Trimming removed 5 bases from V and 5 bases from J, with 16 bases in between. The CDR3 DNA reads TGTGCCAGCAGATATGAAGGGAGGGGTACTGAAGCTTTCTTT. It encodes CASRYEGRGTEAFF.

This clonotype has ten or more counts. V usage is TRBV4-3 and J usage is TRBJ2-1; TRBD2 matches at 10 bases. Germline CDR1 is LGHNA and CDR2 is YSLEER. The CDR3 sequence is 21 residues long. The ends lost 0 bases at V and 4 bases at J; junction bases unmatched: 18. The CDR3 loop is CASSQDPSPIQREGSYNEQFF. The CDR3 coding sequence is TGCGCCAGCAGCCAAGACCCCTCTCCGATCCAGCGGGAGGGTTCATACAATGAGCAGTTCTTC.

This clonotype was detected many times. The chain joins TRBV20-1 to TRBJ1-1; 8 nucleotides align to TRBD1. Germline trimming cut 3 bases from V and 2 bases from J; bases unmatched to any gene: 8. The length of the CDR3 is 15 residues. The germline CDR1 and CDR2 sequences are DFQATT and SNEGSKA (reference sequence). The CDR3 sequence: CSASRAGGPNTEAFF. The CDR3 DNA sequence: TGCAGTGCTAGTCGGGCAGGGGGCCCCAACACTGAAGCTTTCTTT.

This clonotype was detected ten times or more. V gene TRBV29-1 combines with J gene TRBJ1-2; no clear D gene. The CDR3 length is 14 residues. Trimming pared 0 bases from V and 5 bases from J, leaving 13 bases between. Per the germline V gene, CDR1 is SQVTM and CDR2 is ANQGSEA. CDR3 loop: CSVEDLAGLYGYTF. The CDR3, as DNA: TGCAGCGTTGAAGATCTGGCCGGGTTATATGGCTACACCTTC.

This clonotype was observed many times. V and J are TRBV6-5 and TRBJ2-2; D is unresolved. The CDR3 has 15 residues. Germline CDR1 MNHEY, CDR2 SVGAGI. Trimming removed 4 bases from V and 5 bases from J, with 14 bases in between. The CDR3 DNA reads TGTGCCAGCAGTTTTTTCCCGACCGTTACCGGGGAGCTGTTTTTT. Translation gives CASSFFPTVTGELFF.

This clonotype was recorded at least ten times. This chain uses TRBV6-1 with TRBJ1-5; TRBD1 is a possible D gene (5 bases). Germline values: CDR1 MNHNS, CDR2 SASEGT. Trimming stripped 5 bases from V and 0 bases from J, with 23 bases between. The CDR3 extends over 19 amino acids. The CDR3 loop reads CASSTDLTPRAYSNQPQHF. CDR3 DNA sequence: TGTGCCAGCAGTACCGACCTAACCCCCAGGGCGTATAGCAATCAGCCCCAGCATTTT.

This clonotype was observed at least ten times. V usage is TRBV27 and J usage is TRBJ2-7, with D uncertain. This CDR3 is 13 amino acids long. Trimming took 2 bases from V and 6 from J, leaving 11 bases between them. The V gene's germline CDR1 is MNHEY and CDR2 SMNVEV (reference sequence). The CDR3 coding sequence is TGTGCCAGCAGTTTACACCGATTGGGCGAGCAGTACTTC. Its protein is CASSLHRLGEQYF.

Ten or more counts support this clonotype. This chain joins TRBV19 and TRBJ2-7, with TRBD2 matching 7 bases. This CDR3 spans 17 amino acids. The germline V gene has CDR1 LNHDA and CDR2 SQIVND (reference sequence). V lost 1 base and J lost 2; bases outside the gene matches: 11. CDR3 amino acids: CASSIAGGADATYEQYF. In DNA form, the CDR3 reads TGTGCCAGTAGTATAGCGGGAGGCGCAGATGCAACCTACGAGCAGTACTTC.

Ten or more counts support this clonotype. The rearrangement joins TRBV6-2 or TRBV6-3 to TRBJ1-5; maybe TRBD1 (6 bases). Germline-derived CDR1 and CDR2 are MNHEY and SVGEGT. Between the trimmed V and J ends, which lost 4 bases and 0 bases, there was a span of 25 bases. The CDR3 has 20 residues. The CDR3 region is CASSLVLQHLRGYSNQPQHF. The CDR3, as DNA: TGTGCCAGCAGTTTAGTGCTACAGCACCTCAGGGGATATAGCAATCAGCCCCAGCATTTT.

This rearrangement joins TRBV6-2 or TRBV6-3 to TRBJ1-5; 12 nucleotides align to TRBD1. The CDR3 has 20 amino acids. Unmatched junction bases numbered 11, after V lost 0 bases and J lost 2 bases. Germline V gene data show CDR1 as MNHEY and CDR2 as SVGEGT. The CDR3: CASSYSTRDRGRIGNQPQHF. The DNA for the CDR3 is TGTGCCAGCAGTTACTCGACCCGGGACAGGGGGCGGATCGGCAATCAGCCCCAGCATTTT.

The chain uses TRBV29-1 and TRBJ2-5; TRBD2 matches 12 bases. The CDR3 length is 15 residues. Losses at the gene ends were 4 bases for V and 5 bases for J; bases not matched to a gene: 8. CDR1 is SQVTM, CDR2 ANQGSEA, per germline. The CDR3 region is CSVGLAGVGGETQYF. The CDR3 DNA sequence: TGCAGCGTTGGACTAGCGGGAGTCGGGGGGGAGACCCAGTACTTC.

This clonotype was counted at least ten times. The chain joins TRBV12-3 or TRBV12-4 to TRBJ1-3, with 10 bases identical to TRBD1. The CDR3 is 16 amino acids. J gave up 3 bases and V 6 bases, and 8 bases lay outside the gene matches. As DNA, the CDR3 is TGTGCCAGCAGGGTCCCGGGACAGGGGCATGGAAACACCATATATTTT. It translates to CASRVPGQGHGNTIYF.

This clonotype was counted between two and nine times. The rearrangement joins TRBV25-1 to TRBJ2-2; no definite D call. The CDR3 spans 17 residues. Trimming shortened V by 3 bases and J by 0 bases, and 14 bases separated the two germline ends. Germline CDR1 reads MGHDK; CDR2 reads SYGVNS. The CDR3: CASSEPTRFSNTGELFF. The CDR3 DNA is TGTGCCAGCAGTGAGCCCACCAGATTTTCGAACACCGGGGAGCTGTTTTTT. The entire variable domain, with the rest obtained from reference TRBV25-1 and TRBJ2-2, is as follows: EADIYQTPRYLVIGTGKKITLECSQTMGHDKMYWYQQDPGMELHLIHYSYGVNSTEKGDLSSESTVSRIRTEHFPLTLESARPSHTSQYLCASSEPTRFSNTGELFFGEGSRLTVL.

This clonotype was found a few times. J is TRBJ1-3 and V is TRBV5-1; weak D call: TRBD1 (6 bases). CDR1 and CDR2 from the germline V gene are SGHRS and YFSETQ. V was cut by 4 bases and J by 0 bases, with 14 bases left in between. The CDR3 runs to 16 residues. This chain's CDR3 is CASSPRTDYSGNTIYF. In nucleotides, the CDR3 is TGCGCCAGCAGCCCGCGGACAGACTACTCTGGAAACACCATATATTTT.

This clonotype was seen many times. This sequence joins TRBV6-5 and TRBJ2-1; perhaps TRBD1 as D (6 bases). Germline V gene lookup returns CDR1 MNHEY and CDR2 SVGAGI. This CDR3 contains 16 residues. With 4 bases removed from V and 9 bases from J, the gap between germline ends came to 22 bases. This chain's CDR3 is CASSLQGQSTRAEQFF. For the CDR3, the DNA is TGTGCCAGCAGTTTGCAGGGGCAATCCACAAGGGCTGAGCAGTTCTTC.

To note about this clonotype: A far larger clone is a single base away, which makes a read error likely. This chain connects TRBV3-1 to TRBJ2-1; D possibly corresponds to TRBD1 (5 bases). The assigned J gene may be wrong: the sequence end matches TRBJ2-5 better. The germline V gene has CDR1 LGHDT and CDR2 YNNKEL (reference sequence). This CDR3 has 15 amino acids. In DNA form, the CDR3 reads TGTGCCAGCAGCCAAGACCGAAGGGGCCAAGAGACCCAGTACTTC. Translated, it gives CASSQDRRGQETQYF.

There are many counts of this clonotype. This chain joins TRBV2 and TRBJ1-5; 7 bases map to TRBD1. The CDR3 has 17 amino acids. J lost 3 bases, V lost 4 bases, and 12 bases had no gene match. In germline, CDR1 is SNHLY, CDR2 FYNNEI. CDR3 sequence: CASSAIGTAQFNQPQHF. The CDR3 DNA reads as TGTGCCAGCAGTGCTATTGGGACAGCCCAGTTCAATCAGCCCCAGCATTTT.

At least ten counts were recorded for this clonotype. The chain links TRBV28 to TRBJ2-1; 8 positions match TRBD2. The CDR3 runs 15 residues. V lost 3 bases, J lost 6 bases, and 7 bases stayed unmatched. The germline V gene has CDR1 MDHEN and CDR2 SYDVKM. This CDR3 reads CASSFRPSGFNEQFF. CDR3 nucleotide sequence: TGTGCCAGCAGTTTTAGGCCTAGCGGGTTCAATGAGCAGTTCTTC.